This TCR beta chain stems from a study of T-cell reconstitution after alpha-beta-depleted transplantation in children. The CDR3 length is 15 residues. V dropped 0 bases and J dropped 0 bases, with 9 bases sitting between them. The germline V gene encodes CDR1 WSHSY and CDR2 SAAADI. This clonotype was observed at least ten times. Unique molecular identifiers were used in preparing the TCRbeta library. MiXCR, run by TCRdb on the PCR reads, gives a single entry per CDR3 protein. The repertoire consists of about 230,000 distinct CDR3 sequences, with 8% to 10% occurring once and the leading ten covering around 6%.

V usage is TRBV10-2 and J usage is TRBJ2-7, with TRBD2 as a possible D gene (6 bases). This TCR came from a human donor who donated a stem cell graft to a child with acute lymphoblastic leukemia. The sequencing used PBMCs from the stem cell graft donor, collected from the stem cell graft. In nucleotides, the CDR3 is TGCGCCAGCAGTGAGTCTAGCGGAATCTCCTACGAGCAGTACTTC. It yields the protein CASSESSGISYEQYF.